This entry lists 9 T cell receptor beta chains sequenced from one sample in a study of CD4 T cells in relation to SARS-CoV-2 and coronaviruses. CD4+ T cells from unexposed donors were obtained before the COVID-19 pandemic (2011-2018). CD4+ T cells were isolated from the cells after 10 days of culture. Clones were read by immunoSEQ multiplex PCR, and TCRdb kept only the in-frame ones, dropping some. The data contain about 19,000 clones, roughly 80% of them singletons. Their recognized antigens are unknown. The sample taken for sequencing was CD4+ T cells from PBMCs, cultured in vitro. Receptors originate from a human donor in good health.

The chain links TRBV9 to TRBJ2-5; 7 nucleotides match TRBD1. Germline-derived CDR1 and CDR2 are SGDLS and YYNGEE. J gave up 4 bases and V 4 bases, and 4 bases lay outside the gene matches. CDR3 length: 13 amino acids. CDR3: CASSPDRPETQYF. Written as DNA, the CDR3 is TGTGCCAGCAGCCCGGACAGGCCAGAGACCCAGTACTTC.

The chain carries TRBV5-6 and TRBJ2-5; 8 bases line up with TRBD2. In germline, CDR1 is SGHDT, CDR2 YYEEEE. V was pared by 0 bases and J by 6 bases, with 13 bases of the junction left unmatched. The CDR3 has 17 amino acids. The CDR3 DNA is TGTGCCAGCAGCTTGGCGAGCGGGGGCCCACGTTTGAAGACCCAGTACTTC. Its protein product is CASSLASGGPRLKTQYF.

This clone was detected once. The chain employs TRBV28 and TRBJ2-1, with D unclear. With 4 bases removed from V and 5 bases from J, the gap between germline ends came to 3 bases. CDR1 is MDHEN, CDR2 SYDVKM, per germline. CDR3 length equals 11 residues. CDR3 nucleotide sequence: TGTGCCAGCAGTTCGAACAATGAGCAGTTCTTC. Translation: CASSSNNEQFF.

This clone turned up a few times. This chain connects TRBV18 to TRBJ2-2; maybe TRBD2 (5 bases). The CDR3 is 13 amino acids. V was pared by 5 bases and J by 6 bases, with 10 bases between. The germline V gene encodes CDR1 KGHSH and CDR2 LQKENI. The CDR3 here is CASSVDYPGELFF. The CDR3 DNA is TGTGCCAGCTCAGTCGACTACCCCGGGGAGCTGTTTTTT.

The gene calls are TRBV7-9 and TRBJ2-7, with D tentatively TRBD2 (5 bases). The V end was cut by 5 bases, the J end by 1 base, with 12 bases between. There are 14 residues in the CDR3. Germline lookup yields CDR1 SEHNR and CDR2 FQNEAQ (reference sequence). The CDR3 DNA follows: TGTGCCAGCAGCCCCCCCGGCGGGTCCTACGAGCAGTACTTC. Protein product: CASSPPGGSYEQYF.

V and J are TRBV4-2 and TRBJ2-2, with D hard to call. CDR3 size: 17 residues. Germline lookup yields CDR1 LGHNA and CDR2 YNFKEQ. Trimming took off 6 bases at V and 2 bases at J, with 19 bases between the two ends. The CDR3 DNA reads TGTGCCAGCAGACCTACCGGGTTAGGCGCCAACACCGGGGAGCTGTTTTTT. Translating gives CASRPTGLGANTGELFF.

The V and J genes are TRBV18 and TRBJ2-5; 9 positions match TRBD2. The CDR3 covers 16 residues. Germline V gives CDR1 KGHSH, CDR2 LQKENI. V lost 2 bases, J lost 1 base, and 5 bases stayed unmatched. This CDR3 reads CASSPSSGSRQETQYF. CDR3 DNA sequence: TGTGCCAGCTCACCAAGTAGCGGGAGTCGCCAAGAGACCCAGTACTTC.

The gene calls are TRBV5-1 and TRBJ2-1; 7 bases are a match to TRBD1. Germline V gene data show CDR1 as SGHRS and CDR2 as YFSETQ. This CDR3 is 17 amino acids long. With 2 bases clipped from V and 4 bases from J, the junction kept 12 bases outside the gene matches. The CDR3 DNA is TGCGCCAGCAGCTTTATGGGAGTTCAGGGGGTTTACAATGAGCAGTTCTTC. Protein sequence: CASSFMGVQGVYNEQFF.

This clone was observed once. The V gene is TRBV5-1, the J gene TRBJ2-7; D possibly matches TRBD1 or TRBD2 (5 bases each). The CDR3 covers 14 residues. Germline assignment: CDR1 SGHRS and CDR2 YFSETQ. The V end was cut by 4 bases, the J end by 0 bases, with 11 bases between. The CDR3 region has the DNA TGCGCCAGCAGCCCCGGGACGGCCTCCTACGAGCAGTACTTC. Its translation: CASSPGTASYEQYF.